A selection of T cell receptor beta chains follows, all from one sample in a study of blood T cell repertoires in COVID-19. The repertoire was sequenced with immunoSEQ multiplex PCR; TCRdb's copy has only in-frame clones and lacks some. This repertoire shows approximately 500,000 clones, about 89% found once; its top ten account for around 7.8%. Input material: peripheral blood. The receptors were gathered from a woman aged 45-60 years with COVID-19, enrolled during active disease. Both conserved end residues are part of each CDR3. A D gene is named only where the DNA matches it firmly. Size is omitted from some rows. Given values are once, few, many or a class for expanded clones.

size	V	D	J	DNA	CDR3
.	TRBV11-3	.	TRBJ2-7	TGTGCCAGCAGCCCACAGGGCCACTCCTACGAGCAGTACTTC	CASSPQGHSYEQYF
.	TRBV29-1	.	TRBJ1-3	TGCAGCGTCGGGGCGGGGGCAGGAGGAAACACCATATATTTT	CSVGAGAGGNTIYF
.	TRBV7-9	.	TRBJ1-2	TGTGCCAGCAGCTTAGAGGGGGGGCCCAACTATGGCTACACCTTC	CASSLEGGPNYGYTF
.	TRBV5-4	TRBD2	TRBJ2-2	TGTGCCAGCAGGCCCGGGACTAGACTCACCGGGGAGCTGTTTTTT	CASRPGTRLTGELFF
.	TRBV9	.	TRBJ1-1	TGTGCCAGCAGCGTAGGAGATAAGACAGCGGGGAACACTGAAGCTTTCTTT	CASSVGDKTAGNTEAFF
.	TRBV6-6	.	TRBJ1-4	TGTGCCAGCAGTTATAGGGCAGGGGACGAAAAACTGTTTTTT	CASSYRAGDEKLFF
.	TRBV24-1	.	TRBJ2-3	TGTGCCACCAGTGATTTCCTGGTGGGAAAGGGGGACACAGATACGCAGTATTTT	CATSDFLVGKGDTDTQYF
.	TRBV27	.	TRBJ2-3	TGTGCCAGCCTACCTGGCGGGGGCACAGATACGCAGTATTTT	CASLPGGGTDTQYF
.	TRBV2	.	TRBJ2-5	TGTGCCAGCAGTGCTGGACAGTTACGCTCTGACTTC	CASSAGQLRSDF
few	TRBV28	.	TRBJ1-4	TGTGCCAGCAGCCCCCCCAGGGGAAAACTGTTTTTT	CASSPPRGKLFF
.	TRBV5-4	TRBD2	TRBJ2-1	TGTGCCAGCAGCTTGGGGCGGGGGGGCCAAGATGAGCAGTTCTTC	CASSLGRGGQDEQFF
.	TRBV2	.	TRBJ2-1	TGTGCCAGCAGTGGCGGCGGTGTTGAGCAGTTCTTC	CASSGGGVEQFF
.	TRBV3-1/TRBV3-2	TRBD1	TRBJ1-2	TGTGCCAGCAGCCAATCGTTGCAGGGGGCAAACTATGGCTACACCTTC	CASSQSLQGANYGYTF